The rows below give T cell receptor beta chains drawn from one sample of a study of T cells after posttransplantation cyclophosphamide. Only in-frame clones appear in the TCRdb table, and some are missing; sequencing was by immunoSEQ multiplex PCR. The table records approximately 1,600 clones, roughly 70% of them present only once. Source: CD4+ T cells sorted from blood, taken after allogeneic stem cell transplant with posttransplant cyclophosphamide. The receptors derive from a female patient aged 60 or older who received an allogeneic stem cell transplant from a related donor and was CMV-positive. Some of these T cells may belong to the graft donor. Both conserved end residues are trimmed from each CDR3. Each record gives: V gene, D gene, CDR3 protein. The D gene is left open where the match is weak.

TRBV30 TRBD1 AWSLDRGGAKNIQY
TRBV7-2 - ASSGRGRSSYNSPLH
TRBV6-5 - ASIKSGSYEQY
TRBV7-9 - ASSTETPQEGYT
TRBV29-1 TRBD1 STTTGWNTEAF
TRBV28 TRBD1 ASLQGTDYGYT
TRBV5-5 TRBD1 ASSLWGQGAFEQY
TRBV30 - AWATGSASNQPQH
TRBV27 - ASMGHSNTEAF
TRBV5-1 TRBD1 ASSLLPRTGGTF
TRBV5-6 - ASIRWGGRGQPQH
TRBV6-5 - ASSVGGTEAF
TRBV30 - AWSRQADNEQF
TRBV2 - ASSVLRGANVLT
TRBV11-3 TRBD2 ASSLGILAGGTDTQY
TRBV5-4 - ASSLAGVQNSPLH
TRBV19 - ASSIDHGVIQETQY
TRBV5-4 - ASSWQGMGTEAF